This TCR beta chain stems from a study of cytomegalovirus exposure and HLA in healthy donors. Overall study results and limits: Cytomegalovirus status, reportedly, was diagnosed with high specificity and sensitivity by the classifier. Analysis performed later showed TCR beta chains linked to HLA being more clonally expanded than equally common others. A reported reduction in N-insertions relative to the roughly 610-donor mean was seen in an Asian-associated ancestry cluster in a later analysis.

On this clone: Its antigen remains unknown.

Unmatched junction bases numbered 4, after V lost 7 bases and J lost 2 bases. Germline V CDR1 and CDR2: MDHEN, SYDVKM. The CDR3 covers 13 residues. The study ran its PCR with 60 Vbeta and 13 Jbeta primers. Only in-frame clones appear in the TCRdb table, and some are missing; sequencing was by immunoSEQ multiplex PCR. Of 120,000 or so clones listed, nearly 80% are singletons. Donors counted as nominally healthy when sampled, yet unrecorded immune exposures were likely. This chain joins TRBV28 and TRBJ1-2; 7 nucleotides align to TRBD1. The sequencing input was PBMCs. The TCR originated in a woman in her thirties or forties in good health and CMV-seronegative. CDR3 sequence reads: CASTWTGNYGYTF. The DNA of the CDR3 is TGTGCCAGCACCTGGACAGGAAACTATGGCTACACCTTC.